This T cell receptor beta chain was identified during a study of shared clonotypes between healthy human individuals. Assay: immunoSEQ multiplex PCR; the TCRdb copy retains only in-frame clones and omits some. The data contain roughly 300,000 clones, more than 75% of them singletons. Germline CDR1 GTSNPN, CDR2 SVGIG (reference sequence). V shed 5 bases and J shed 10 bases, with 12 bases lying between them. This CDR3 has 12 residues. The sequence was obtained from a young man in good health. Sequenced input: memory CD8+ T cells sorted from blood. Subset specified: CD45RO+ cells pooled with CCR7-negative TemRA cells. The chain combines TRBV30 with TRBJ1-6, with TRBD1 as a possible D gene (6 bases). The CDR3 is CAWDRSESPLHF. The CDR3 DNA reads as TGTGCCTGGGACAGGTCAGAATCACCCCTCCACTTT.